The rows below give T cell receptor beta chains drawn from one sample of a study of tumor-infiltrating lymphocytes in primary liver carcinoma. TCRdb processed the multiplex PCR reads anew with MiXCR; each CDR3 protein has one entry. The sample holds about 320,000 distinct CDR3 sequences, 50% to 70% seen once. Sequencing used peripheral blood. The source is a man between 35 and 55 years old with primary liver carcinoma and hepatitis B virus infection. The CDR3 runs from the conserved cysteine through the conserved F or W. A D gene is named only where the DNA matches it firmly. A clone size is listed for some rows: how often the clone was seen (once, few, many), or a class if it is expanded.

D: -; V: TRBV5-1; size: -; J: TRBJ2-5; DNA: TGCGCCAGCAGCTTTGGTCCCATCCAAGAGACCCAGTACTTC; CDR3: CASSFGPIQETQYF
D: -; V: TRBV5-4; size: once; J: TRBJ2-2; DNA: TGTGCCAGGAGCTTAGGCACTTTGAACACCGGGGAGCTGTTTTTT; CDR3: CARSLGTLNTGELFF
D: TRBD1; V: TRBV5-6; size: few; J: TRBJ2-3; DNA: TGTGCCAGCAGCGCATTGACAGGGGGTCCAGATACGCAGTATTTT; CDR3: CASSALTGGPDTQYF
D: -; V: TRBV11-2; size: -; J: TRBJ1-2; DNA: TGTGTCACCAGCTTAGATGGGGTTGGCTACACCTTC; CDR3: CVTSLDGVGYTF
D: -; V: TRBV5-5; size: -; J: TRBJ2-3; DNA: TGTACCAGCAGCTCCGGTAACGAGTGCACAGATACGCAGTATTTT; CDR3: CTSSSGNECTDTQYF
D: TRBD2; V: TRBV6-2/TRBV6-3; size: many; J: TRBJ2-1; DNA: TGTGCCAGCAGCTCCGACCCGACTAGCCATGAGCAGTTCTTC; CDR3: CASSSDPTSHEQFF
D: -; V: TRBV10-1; size: few; J: TRBJ2-4; DNA: TGCGCCAGCAGTCGGGACACAGGAGACATTCAGTACTTC; CDR3: CASSRDTGDIQYF
D: TRBD2; V: TRBV20-1; size: -; J: TRBJ2-5; DNA: TGCAGTGCTCGCCTAACTAGCGAGCAAGAGACCCAGTACTTC; CDR3: CSARLTSEQETQYF
D: TRBD2; V: TRBV11-2; size: -; J: TRBJ2-5; DNA: TGTGCCAGCAGCTCTAATTCGCGACTAGCGGCTCAAGAGACCCAGTACTTC; CDR3: CASSSNSRLAAQETQYF
D: TRBD1; V: TRBV20-1; size: -; J: TRBJ2-1; DNA: TGTAGTGCCCACGCTCCCGGGACAGGGGACAATGAGCAGTTCTTC; CDR3: CSAHAPGTGDNEQFF
D: -; V: TRBV5-5; size: many; J: TRBJ1-5; DNA: TGTGCCAGCAGCTTGGGCCCCACGGCGGTACAGCCCCAGCATTTT; CDR3: CASSLGPTAVQPQHF
D: -; V: TRBV7-9; size: -; J: TRBJ1-3; DNA: TGTGCCAGCAGCTTCGTCAGGACAGCTGGAAACGCCATATATTTT; CDR3: CASSFVRTAGNAIYF
D: -; V: TRBV24-1; size: few; J: TRBJ2-6; DNA: TGTGCCACCAGTGATTCTAGTCCTGGGGCCAACGTCCTGACTTTC; CDR3: CATSDSSPGANVLTF
D: -; V: TRBV4-1; size: -; J: TRBJ1-6; DNA: TGCGTCAGCAGCCAAGAGGTTCAGGGGTATAATTCACCCCTCCACTTT; CDR3: CVSSQEVQGYNSPLHF
D: -; V: TRBV4-1; size: -; J: TRBJ2-4; DNA: TGCACCAGCAGCCCAGTCTTACAGCAAGGAAACATTCAGTACTTC; CDR3: CTSSPVLQQGNIQYF
D: -; V: TRBV29-1; size: many; J: TRBJ1-1; DNA: TGCAGCGTTCAGACAAAACAGAACACTGAAGCTTTCTTT; CDR3: CSVQTKQNTEAFF
D: -; V: TRBV19; size: -; J: TRBJ2-3; DNA: TGTGCCAGTAGTCCGTGGACTAACGGGAATACAGATACGCAGTATTTT; CDR3: CASSPWTNGNTDTQYF
D: TRBD2; V: TRBV29-1; size: -; J: TRBJ2-5; DNA: TGCAGCGTTACTCTGGGACTAGGAAGGGGGACCCAGTACTTC; CDR3: CSVTLGLGRGTQYF
D: -; V: TRBV18; size: -; J: TRBJ2-1; DNA: TGTGCCAGCTCACCGTACACGTTGACCAATGAGCAGTTCTTC; CDR3: CASSPYTLTNEQFF
D: TRBD1; V: TRBV5-1; size: -; J: TRBJ2-7; DNA: TGCGCCAGCAGACCCCCGGACAGGGGCTACGAGCAGTACTTC; CDR3: CASRPPDRGYEQYF
D: -; V: TRBV12-3/TRBV12-4; size: -; J: TRBJ2-6; DNA: TGTGCCAACTTTCTAGCCGCAGGGGCCCCGGTGGTTGGGGCCAACGTCCTGACTTTC; CDR3: CANFLAAGAPVVGANVLTF
D: -; V: TRBV11-2; size: many; J: TRBJ1-3; DNA: TGTGCCAGCAGCTTCGACACAAACTCTGGAAACACCATATATTTT; CDR3: CASSFDTNSGNTIYF
D: -; V: TRBV29-1; size: -; J: TRBJ1-6; DNA: TGCAGCGCCTACTTCTCTTGCGATTCACCCCTCCACTTT; CDR3: CSAYFSCDSPLHF
D: -; V: TRBV12-3/TRBV12-4; size: many; J: TRBJ2-2; DNA: TGTGCCAGCAGCCTCCGTGGAGGGCGAATCACCGGGGAGCTGTTTTTT; CDR3: CASSLRGGRITGELFF
D: -; V: TRBV11-1; size: many; J: TRBJ1-5; DNA: TGTGCCAGCAGCTTTTCGCGCAATCAGCCCCAGCATTTT; CDR3: CASSFSRNQPQHF
D: -; V: TRBV29-1; size: -; J: TRBJ2-5; DNA: TGTAGTGGTCGGGTGGACCAGGAGATCCAGTACTTC; CDR3: CSGRVDQEIQYF
D: -; V: TRBV11-1; size: -; J: TRBJ2-1; DNA: TGTGCCAGTAGCCCCTCCCCTGTCCTCTCCTACAATGAGCAGTTCTTC; CDR3: CASSPSPVLSYNEQFF
D: -; V: TRBV6-1; size: -; J: TRBJ2-3; DNA: TGTGCCAGCACTGAAATGGGGAGTCGGGCAGACACGCAGTATTTT; CDR3: CASTEMGSRADTQYF